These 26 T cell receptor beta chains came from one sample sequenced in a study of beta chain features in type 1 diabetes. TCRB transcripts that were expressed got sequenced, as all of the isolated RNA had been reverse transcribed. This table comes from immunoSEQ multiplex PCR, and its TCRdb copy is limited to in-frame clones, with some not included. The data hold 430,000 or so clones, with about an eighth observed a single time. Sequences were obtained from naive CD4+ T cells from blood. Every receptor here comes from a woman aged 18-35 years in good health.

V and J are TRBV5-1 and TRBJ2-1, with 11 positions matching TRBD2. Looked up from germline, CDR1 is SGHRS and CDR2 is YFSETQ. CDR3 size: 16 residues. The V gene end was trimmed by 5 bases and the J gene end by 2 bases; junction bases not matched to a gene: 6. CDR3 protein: CASRTTSGGAYNEQFF. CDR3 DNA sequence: TGCGCCAGCAGAACCACTAGCGGGGGAGCCTACAATGAGCAGTTCTTC. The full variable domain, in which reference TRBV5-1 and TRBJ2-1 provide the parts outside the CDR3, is KAGVTQTPRYLIKTRGQQVTLSCSPISGHRSVSWYQQTPGQGLQFLFEYFSETQRNKGNFPGRFSGRQFSNSRSEMNVSTLELGDSALYLCASRTTSGGAYNEQFFGPGTRLTVL.

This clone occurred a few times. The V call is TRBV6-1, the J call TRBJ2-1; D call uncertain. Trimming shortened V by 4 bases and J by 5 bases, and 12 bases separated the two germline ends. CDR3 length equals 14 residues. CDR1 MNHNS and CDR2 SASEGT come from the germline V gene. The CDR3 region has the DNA TGTGCCAGCAGTGTGGAACCAGATAACAATGAGCAGTTCTTC. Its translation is CASSVEPDNNEQFF.

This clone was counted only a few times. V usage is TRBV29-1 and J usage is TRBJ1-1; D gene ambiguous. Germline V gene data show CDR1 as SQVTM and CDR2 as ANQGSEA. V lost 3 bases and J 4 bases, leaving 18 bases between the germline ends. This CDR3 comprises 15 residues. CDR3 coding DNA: TGCAGCGTTGAGGGCATTGGAGGTGTATTCACTGAAGCTTTCTTT. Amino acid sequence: CSVEGIGGVFTEAFF.

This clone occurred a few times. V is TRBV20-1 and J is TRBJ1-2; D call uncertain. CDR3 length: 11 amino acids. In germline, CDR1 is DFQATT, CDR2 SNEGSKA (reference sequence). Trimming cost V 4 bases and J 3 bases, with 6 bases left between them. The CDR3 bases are TGCAGTGCTACTGGATACTATGGCTACACCTTC. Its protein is CSATGYYGYTF.

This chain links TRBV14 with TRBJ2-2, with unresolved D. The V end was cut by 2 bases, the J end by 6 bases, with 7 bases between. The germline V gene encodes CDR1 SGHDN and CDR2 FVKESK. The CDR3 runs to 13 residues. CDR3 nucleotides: TGTGCCAGCAGCCAAAGTAGGGCCGGGGAGCTGTTTTTT. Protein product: CASSQSRAGELFF.

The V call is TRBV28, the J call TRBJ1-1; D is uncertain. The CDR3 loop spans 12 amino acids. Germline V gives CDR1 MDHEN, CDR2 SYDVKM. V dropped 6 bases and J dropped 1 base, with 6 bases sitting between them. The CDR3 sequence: CASRVGNTEAFF. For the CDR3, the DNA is TGTGCCAGCAGGGTTGGGAACACTGAAGCTTTCTTT.

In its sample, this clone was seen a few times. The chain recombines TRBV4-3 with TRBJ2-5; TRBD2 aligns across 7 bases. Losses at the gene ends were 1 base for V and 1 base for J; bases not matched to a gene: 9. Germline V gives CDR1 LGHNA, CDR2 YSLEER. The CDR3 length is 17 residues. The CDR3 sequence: CASSQVVVAGSQETQYF. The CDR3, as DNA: TGCGCCAGCAGCCAAGTGGTGGTAGCGGGCTCCCAAGAGACCCAGTACTTC.

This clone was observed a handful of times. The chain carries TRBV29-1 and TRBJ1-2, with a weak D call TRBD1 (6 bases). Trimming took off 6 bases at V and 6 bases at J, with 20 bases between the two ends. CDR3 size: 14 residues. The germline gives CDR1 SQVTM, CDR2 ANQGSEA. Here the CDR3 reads CSVSTQQGIHGYTF. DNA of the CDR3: TGCAGCGTGAGCACCCAACAGGGAATCCATGGCTACACCTTC.

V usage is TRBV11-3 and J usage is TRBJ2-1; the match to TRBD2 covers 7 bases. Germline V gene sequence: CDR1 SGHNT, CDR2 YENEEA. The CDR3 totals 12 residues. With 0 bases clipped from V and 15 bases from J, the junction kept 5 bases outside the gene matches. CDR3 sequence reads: CASSLELAGVFF. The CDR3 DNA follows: TGTGCCAGCAGCTTAGAGTTAGCGGGCGTGTTCTTC.

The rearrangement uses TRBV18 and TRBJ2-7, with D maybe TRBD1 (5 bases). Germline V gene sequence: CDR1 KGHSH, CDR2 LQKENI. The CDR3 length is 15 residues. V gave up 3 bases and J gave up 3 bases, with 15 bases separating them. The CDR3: CASSPNQGQGYEQYF. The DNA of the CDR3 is TGTGCCAGCTCACCTAACCAGGGTCAGGGCTACGAGCAGTACTTC. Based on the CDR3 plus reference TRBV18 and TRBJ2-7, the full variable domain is NAGVMQNPRHLVRRRGQEARLRCSPMKGHSHVYWYRQLPEEGLKFMVYLQKENIIDESGMPKERFSAEFPKEGPSILRIQQVVRGDSAAYFCASSPNQGQGYEQYFGPGTRLTVT.

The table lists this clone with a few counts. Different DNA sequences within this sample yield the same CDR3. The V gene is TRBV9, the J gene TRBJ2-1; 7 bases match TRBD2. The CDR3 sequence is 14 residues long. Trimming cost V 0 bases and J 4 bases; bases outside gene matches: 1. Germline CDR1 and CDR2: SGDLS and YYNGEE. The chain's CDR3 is CASSVASGYNEQFF. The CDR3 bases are TGTGCCAGCAGCGTAGCTAGCGGTTACAATGAGCAGTTCTTC.

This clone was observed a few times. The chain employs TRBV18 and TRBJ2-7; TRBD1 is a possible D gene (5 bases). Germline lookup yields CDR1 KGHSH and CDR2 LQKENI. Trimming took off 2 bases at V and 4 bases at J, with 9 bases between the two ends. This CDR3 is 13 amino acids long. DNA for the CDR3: TGTGCCAGCTCACCAAGTCAGGGATACGAGCAGTACGTC. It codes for CASSPSQGYEQYV.

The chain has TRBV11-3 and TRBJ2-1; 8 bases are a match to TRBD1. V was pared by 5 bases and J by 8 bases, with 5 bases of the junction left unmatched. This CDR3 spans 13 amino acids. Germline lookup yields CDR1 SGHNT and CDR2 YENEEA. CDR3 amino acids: CASSRTGLYEQFF. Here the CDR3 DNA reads TGTGCCAGCAGCCGGACAGGGCTATATGAGCAGTTCTTC.

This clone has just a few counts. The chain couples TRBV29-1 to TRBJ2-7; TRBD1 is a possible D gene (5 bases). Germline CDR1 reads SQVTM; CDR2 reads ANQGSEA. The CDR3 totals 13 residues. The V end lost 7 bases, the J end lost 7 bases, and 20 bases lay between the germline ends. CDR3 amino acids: CSASTPPGHEQYV. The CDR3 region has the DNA TGCAGCGCATCTACCCCCCCAGGGCATGAGCAGTACGTC.

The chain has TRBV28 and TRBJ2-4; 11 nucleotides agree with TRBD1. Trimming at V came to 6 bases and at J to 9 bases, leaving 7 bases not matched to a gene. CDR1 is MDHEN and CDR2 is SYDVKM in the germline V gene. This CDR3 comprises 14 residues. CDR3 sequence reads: CASSPGQGVSIQYF. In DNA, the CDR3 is TGTGCCAGCAGCCCGGGACAGGGGGTGTCCATTCAGTACTTC.

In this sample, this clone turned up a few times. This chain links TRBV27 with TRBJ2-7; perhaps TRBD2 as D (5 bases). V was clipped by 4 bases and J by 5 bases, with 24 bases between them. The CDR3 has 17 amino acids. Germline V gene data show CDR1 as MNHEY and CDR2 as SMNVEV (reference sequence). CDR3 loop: CASSSHGLGLRTNEQYF. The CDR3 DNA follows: TGTGCCAGCAGTTCCCATGGTCTAGGACTGAGAACGAACGAGCAGTACTTC.

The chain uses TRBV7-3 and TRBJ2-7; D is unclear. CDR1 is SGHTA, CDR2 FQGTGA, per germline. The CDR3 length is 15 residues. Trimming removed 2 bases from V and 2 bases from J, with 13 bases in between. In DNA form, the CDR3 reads TGTGCCAGCAGCTTACAAAAGGTTTCTACCTACGAGCAGTACTTC. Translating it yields CASSLQKVSTYEQYF.

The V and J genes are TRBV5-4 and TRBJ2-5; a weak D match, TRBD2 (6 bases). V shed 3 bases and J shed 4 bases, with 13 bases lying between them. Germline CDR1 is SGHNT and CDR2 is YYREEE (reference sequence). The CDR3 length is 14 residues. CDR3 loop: CASSSGTFRETQYF. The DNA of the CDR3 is TGTGCCAGCAGCTCTGGGACTTTCCGAGAGACCCAGTACTTC. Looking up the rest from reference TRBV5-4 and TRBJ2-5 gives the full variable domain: ETGVTQSPTHLIKTRGQQVTLRCSSQSGHNTVSWYQQALGQGPQFIFQYYREEENGRGNFPPRFSGLQFPNYSSELNVNALELDDSALYLCASSSGTFRETQYFGPGTRLLVL.

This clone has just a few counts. The CDR3 sequence: CSGNRGGGEQYF. CDR3 in DNA: TGCAGCGGTAACCGGGGGGGCGGCGAGCAGTACTTC. This chain links TRBV29-1 with TRBJ2-7; 8 bases are shared with TRBD2. V gave up 7 bases and J gave up 6 bases; unmatched junction bases: 8. The CDR3 is made up of 12 amino acids. CDR1 is SQVTM and CDR2 is ANQGSEA in the germline V gene.

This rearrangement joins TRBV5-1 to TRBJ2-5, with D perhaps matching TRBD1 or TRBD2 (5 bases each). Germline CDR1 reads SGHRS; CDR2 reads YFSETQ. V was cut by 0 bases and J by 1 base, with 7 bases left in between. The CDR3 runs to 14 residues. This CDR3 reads CASSLEGTQETQYF. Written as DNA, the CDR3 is TGCGCCAGCAGCTTGGAAGGGACCCAAGAGACCCAGTACTTC.

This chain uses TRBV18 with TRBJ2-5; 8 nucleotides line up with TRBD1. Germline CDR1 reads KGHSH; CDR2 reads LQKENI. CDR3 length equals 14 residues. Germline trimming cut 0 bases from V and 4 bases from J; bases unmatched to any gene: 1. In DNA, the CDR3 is TGTGCCAGCTCACCACCGGGACAGGCAGAGACCCAGTACTTC. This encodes CASSPPGQAETQYF.

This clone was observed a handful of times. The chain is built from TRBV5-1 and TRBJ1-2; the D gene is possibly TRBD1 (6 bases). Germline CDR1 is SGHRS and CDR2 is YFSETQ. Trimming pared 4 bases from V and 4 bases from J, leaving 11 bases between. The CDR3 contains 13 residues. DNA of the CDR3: TGCGCCAGCAGCGTTGGACAGAGCTATGGCTACACCTTC. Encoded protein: CASSVGQSYGYTF.

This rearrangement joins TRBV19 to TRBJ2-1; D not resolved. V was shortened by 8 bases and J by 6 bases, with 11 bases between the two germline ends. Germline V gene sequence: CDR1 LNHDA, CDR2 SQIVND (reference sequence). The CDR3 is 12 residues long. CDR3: CASGATRNEQFF. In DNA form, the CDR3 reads TGTGCCAGTGGAGCGACTCGCAATGAGCAGTTCTTC. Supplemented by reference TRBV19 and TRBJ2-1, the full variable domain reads DGGITQSPKYLFRKEGQNVTLSCEQNLNHDAMYWYRQDPGQGLRLIYYSQIVNDFQKGDIAEGYSVSREKKESFPLTVTSAQKNPTAFYLCASGATRNEQFFGPGTRLTVL.

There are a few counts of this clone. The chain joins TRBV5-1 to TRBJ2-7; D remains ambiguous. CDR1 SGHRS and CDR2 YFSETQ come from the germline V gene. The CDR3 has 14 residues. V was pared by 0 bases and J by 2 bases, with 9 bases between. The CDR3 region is CASSLVPGPYEQYV. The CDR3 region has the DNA TGCGCCAGCAGCTTGGTTCCAGGACCCTACGAGCAGTACGTC.

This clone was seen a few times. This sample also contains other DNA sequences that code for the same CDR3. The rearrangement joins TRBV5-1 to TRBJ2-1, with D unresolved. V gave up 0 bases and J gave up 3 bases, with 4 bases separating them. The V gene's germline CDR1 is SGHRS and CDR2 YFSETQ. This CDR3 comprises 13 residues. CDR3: CASSLGDYNEQFF. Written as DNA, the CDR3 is TGCGCCAGCAGCTTGGGAGACTACAATGAGCAGTTCTTC.

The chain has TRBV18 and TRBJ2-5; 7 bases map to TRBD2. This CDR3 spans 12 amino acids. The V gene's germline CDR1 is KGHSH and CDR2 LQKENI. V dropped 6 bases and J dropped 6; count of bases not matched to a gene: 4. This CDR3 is CASSPGLQTQYF. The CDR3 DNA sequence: TGTGCCAGCTCTCCGGGACTACAGACCCAGTACTTC.